This T cell receptor beta chain was sequenced for a study of blood T cell repertoires in COVID-19. Study-level information: COVID-19 samples, acute and convalescent, were from the United States, Italy and Spain. PBMCs, B-cell-depleted T cells, or T cells provided the cDNA or gDNA that made up the material.

V was shortened by 5 bases and J by 8 bases, with 15 bases between the two germline ends. CDR3 length equals 14 residues. CDR1 LNHDA and CDR2 SQIVND come from the germline V gene (reference sequence). Authors' methods: Reference gene primer amplification yielded estimated nucleated cell counts. Libraries were prepared by immunoSEQ multiplex PCR; TCRdb keeps only in-frame clonotypes and omits some of them. D and trimming were read from the DNA, whereas the V and J calls and clone size are those reported in that table. The table has roughly 500,000 clones, roughly 89% seen once. Material: peripheral blood. The chain uses TRBV19 and TRBJ1-4; D may be TRBD1 (5 bases). The TCR was taken from a man aged 18 to 29 with COVID-19, enrolled during active disease. The CDR3 loop reads CASSAGQKEEKLFF. DNA of the CDR3: TGTGCCAGTAGTGCCGGACAAAAGGAGGAAAAACTGTTTTTT.